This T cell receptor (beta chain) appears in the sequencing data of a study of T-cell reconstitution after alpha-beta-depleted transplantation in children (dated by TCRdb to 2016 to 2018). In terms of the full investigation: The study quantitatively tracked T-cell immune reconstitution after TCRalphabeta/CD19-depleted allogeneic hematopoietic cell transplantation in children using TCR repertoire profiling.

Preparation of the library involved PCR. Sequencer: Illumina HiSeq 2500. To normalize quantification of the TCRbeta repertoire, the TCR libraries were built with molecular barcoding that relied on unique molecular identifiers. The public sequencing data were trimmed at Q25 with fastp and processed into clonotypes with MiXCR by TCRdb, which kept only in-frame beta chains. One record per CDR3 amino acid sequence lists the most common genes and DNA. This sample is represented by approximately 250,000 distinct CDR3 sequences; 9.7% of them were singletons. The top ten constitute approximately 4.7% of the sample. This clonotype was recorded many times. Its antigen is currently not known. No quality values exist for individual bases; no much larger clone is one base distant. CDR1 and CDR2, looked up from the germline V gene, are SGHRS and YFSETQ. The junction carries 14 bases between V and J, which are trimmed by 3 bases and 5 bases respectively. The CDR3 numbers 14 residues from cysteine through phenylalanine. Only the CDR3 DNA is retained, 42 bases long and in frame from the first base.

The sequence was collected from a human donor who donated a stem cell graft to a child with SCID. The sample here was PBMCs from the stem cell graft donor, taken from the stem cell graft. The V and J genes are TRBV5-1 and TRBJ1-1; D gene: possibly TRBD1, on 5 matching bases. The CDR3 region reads CASSSGSGLTEAFF. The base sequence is TGCGCCAGCAGCTCCGGATCAGGGCTGACTGAAGCTTTCTTT.